This T cell receptor beta chain was sequenced in a study of blood T cell repertoires in COVID-19. Overall study context: Collection of acute and convalescent COVID-19 samples took place in the United States, Italy and Spain. The analysed material was cDNA or gDNA that came from T cells, B-cell-depleted T cells, or PBMCs.

With 10 bases clipped from V and 10 bases from J, the junction kept 6 bases outside the gene matches. The CDR3 has 13 amino acids. The authors' processing: Reference gene primer amplification gave nucleated cell count estimates. Assay: immunoSEQ multiplex PCR; the TCRdb copy retains only in-frame clones and omits some. The D gene and trimming were derived from the DNA, and the V and J assignments and clone size from that table. This sample has roughly 80,000 clones; roughly nine tenths occur once, and the top ten carry roughly a sixth. The chain joins TRBV12-3 or TRBV12-4 to TRBJ2-1; 14 positions match TRBD2. The receptor was isolated from a man of 80 years or more in a cohort sampled during active COVID-19. Input material: peripheral blood. The CDR3 reads CATRTSGGTEQFF. The CDR3 DNA sequence: TGTGCCACTAGGACTAGCGGGGGGACCGAGCAGTTCTTC.